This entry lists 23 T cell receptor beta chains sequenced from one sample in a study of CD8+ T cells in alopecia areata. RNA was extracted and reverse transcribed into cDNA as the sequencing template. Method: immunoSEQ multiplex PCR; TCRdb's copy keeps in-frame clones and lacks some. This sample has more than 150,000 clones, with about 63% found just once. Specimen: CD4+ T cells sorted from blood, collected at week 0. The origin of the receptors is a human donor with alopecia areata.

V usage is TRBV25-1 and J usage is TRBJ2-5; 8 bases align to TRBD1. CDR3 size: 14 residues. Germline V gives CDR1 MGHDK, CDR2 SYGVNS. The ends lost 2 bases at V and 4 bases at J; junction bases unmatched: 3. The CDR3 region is CASSEHDRGETQYF. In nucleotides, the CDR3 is TGTGCCAGCAGTGAACACGACAGGGGAGAGACCCAGTACTTC.

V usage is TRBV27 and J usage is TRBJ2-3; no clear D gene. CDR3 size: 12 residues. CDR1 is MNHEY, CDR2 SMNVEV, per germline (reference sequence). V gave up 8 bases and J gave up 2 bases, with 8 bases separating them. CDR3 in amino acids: CASSRNTDTQYF. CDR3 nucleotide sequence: TGTGCCAGCTCCAGGAACACAGATACGCAGTATTTT.

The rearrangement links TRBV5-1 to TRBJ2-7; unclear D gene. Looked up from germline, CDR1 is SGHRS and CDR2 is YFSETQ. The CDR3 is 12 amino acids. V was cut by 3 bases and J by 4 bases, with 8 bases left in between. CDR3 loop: CASSSSLYEQYF. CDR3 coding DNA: TGCGCCAGCAGCTCGAGCTTGTACGAGCAGTACTTC.

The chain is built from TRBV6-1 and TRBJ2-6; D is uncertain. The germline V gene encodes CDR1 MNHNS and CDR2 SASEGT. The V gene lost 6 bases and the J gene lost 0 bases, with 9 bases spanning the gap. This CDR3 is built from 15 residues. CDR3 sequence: CASSQHDSGANVLTF. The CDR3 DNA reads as TGTGCCAGCAGCCAGCACGACTCTGGGGCCAACGTCCTGACTTTC.

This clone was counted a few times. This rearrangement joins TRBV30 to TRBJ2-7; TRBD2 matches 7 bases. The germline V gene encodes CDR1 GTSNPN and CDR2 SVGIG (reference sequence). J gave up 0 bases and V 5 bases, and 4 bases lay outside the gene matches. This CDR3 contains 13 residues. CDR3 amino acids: CAWERGSSYEQYF. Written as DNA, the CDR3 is TGTGCCTGGGAGCGGGGAAGCTCCTACGAGCAGTACTTC.

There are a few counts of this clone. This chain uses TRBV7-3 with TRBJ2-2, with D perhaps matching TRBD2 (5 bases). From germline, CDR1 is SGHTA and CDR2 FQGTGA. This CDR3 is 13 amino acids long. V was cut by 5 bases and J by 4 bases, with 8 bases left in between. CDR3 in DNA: TGTGCCAGCAGCCGGGAAACCACCGGGGAGCTGTTTTTT. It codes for CASSRETTGELFF.

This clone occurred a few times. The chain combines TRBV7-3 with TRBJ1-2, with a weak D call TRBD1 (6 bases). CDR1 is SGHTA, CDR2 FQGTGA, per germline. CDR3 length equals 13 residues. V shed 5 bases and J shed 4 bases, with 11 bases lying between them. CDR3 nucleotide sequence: TGTGCCAGCAGCCCCGGGGGGCGCTATGGCTACACCTTC. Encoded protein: CASSPGGRYGYTF.

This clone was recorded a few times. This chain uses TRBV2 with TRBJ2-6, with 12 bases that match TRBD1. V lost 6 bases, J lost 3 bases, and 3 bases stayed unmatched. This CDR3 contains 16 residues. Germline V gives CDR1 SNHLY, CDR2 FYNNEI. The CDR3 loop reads CASSRDRGLGANVLTF. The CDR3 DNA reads TGTGCCAGCAGCCGGGACAGGGGGCTTGGGGCCAACGTCCTGACTTTC.

This CDR3 reads CATRSSGANVLTF. CDR3 bases: TGTGCCACCAGGAGCTCTGGGGCCAACGTCCTGACTTTC. The chain joins TRBV15 to TRBJ2-6; no firm D call. The germline gives CDR1 LNHNV, CDR2 YYDKDF (reference sequence). This CDR3 region has 13 residues. With 6 bases removed from V and 0 bases from J, the gap between germline ends came to 3 bases.

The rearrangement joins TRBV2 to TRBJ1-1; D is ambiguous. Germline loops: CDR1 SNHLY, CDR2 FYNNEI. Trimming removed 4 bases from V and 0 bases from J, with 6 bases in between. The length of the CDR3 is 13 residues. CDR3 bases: TGTGCCAGCAGTGTCGGGCTGAACACTGAAGCTTTCTTT. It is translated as CASSVGLNTEAFF.

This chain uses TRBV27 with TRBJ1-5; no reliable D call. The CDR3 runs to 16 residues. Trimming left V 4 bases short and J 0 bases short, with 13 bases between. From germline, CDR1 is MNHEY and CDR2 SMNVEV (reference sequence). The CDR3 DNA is TGTGCCAGCAGTTCTAGTGGGTCCAATAGCAATCAGCCCCAGCATTTT. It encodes CASSSSGSNSNQPQHF.

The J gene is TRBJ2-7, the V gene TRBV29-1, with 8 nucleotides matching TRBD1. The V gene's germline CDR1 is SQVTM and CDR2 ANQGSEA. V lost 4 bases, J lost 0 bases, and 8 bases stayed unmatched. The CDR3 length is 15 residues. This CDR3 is CSVGRGQGHSYEQYF. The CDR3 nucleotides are TGCAGCGTTGGGCGAGGACAGGGCCACTCCTACGAGCAGTACTTC.

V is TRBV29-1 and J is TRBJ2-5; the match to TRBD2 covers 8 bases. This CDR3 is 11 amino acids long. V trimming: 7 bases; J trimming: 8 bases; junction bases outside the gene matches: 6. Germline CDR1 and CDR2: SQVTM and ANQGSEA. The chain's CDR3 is CSAGGGSTQYF. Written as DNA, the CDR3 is TGCAGCGCGGGCGGGGGGTCAACCCAGTACTTC.

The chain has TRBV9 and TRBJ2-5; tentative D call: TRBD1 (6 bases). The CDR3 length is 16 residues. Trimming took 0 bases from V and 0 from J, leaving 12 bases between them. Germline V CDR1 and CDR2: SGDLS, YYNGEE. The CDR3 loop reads CASSVGTGTHQETQYF. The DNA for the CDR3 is TGTGCCAGCAGCGTAGGAACAGGGACCCACCAAGAGACCCAGTACTTC.

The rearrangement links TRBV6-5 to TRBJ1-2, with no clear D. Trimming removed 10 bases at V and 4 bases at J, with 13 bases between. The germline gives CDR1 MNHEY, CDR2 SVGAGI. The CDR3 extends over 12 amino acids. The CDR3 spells CATQAGSYGYTF. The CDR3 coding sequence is TGTGCCACCCAGGCGGGGAGCTATGGCTACACCTTC.

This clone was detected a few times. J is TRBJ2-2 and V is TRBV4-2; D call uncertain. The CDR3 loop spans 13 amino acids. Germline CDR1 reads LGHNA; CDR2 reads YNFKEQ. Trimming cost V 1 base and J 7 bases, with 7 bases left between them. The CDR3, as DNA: TGTGCCAGCAGCCAAGCCCGTTTCGGGGAGCTGTTTTTT. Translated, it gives CASSQARFGELFF.

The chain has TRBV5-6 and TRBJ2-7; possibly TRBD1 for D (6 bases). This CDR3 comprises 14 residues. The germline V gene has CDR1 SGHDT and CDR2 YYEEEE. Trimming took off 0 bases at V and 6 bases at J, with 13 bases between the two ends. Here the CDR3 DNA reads TGTGCCAGCAGCTTGGACAGGGCCAGGGGCGAGCAGTACTTC. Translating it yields CASSLDRARGEQYF.

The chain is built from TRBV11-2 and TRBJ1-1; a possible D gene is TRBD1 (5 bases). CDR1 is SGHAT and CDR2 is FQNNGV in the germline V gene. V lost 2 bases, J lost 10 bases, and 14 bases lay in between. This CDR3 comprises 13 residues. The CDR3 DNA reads TGTGCCAGCAGCTTATTATCGGGGGAGGTAGCTTTCTTT. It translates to CASSLLSGEVAFF.

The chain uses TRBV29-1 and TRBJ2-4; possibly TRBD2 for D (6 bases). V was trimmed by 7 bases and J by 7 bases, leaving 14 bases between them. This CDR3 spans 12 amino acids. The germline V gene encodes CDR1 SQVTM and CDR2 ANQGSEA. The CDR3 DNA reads TGCAGCGACCGACCGGGACTCAACATTCAGTACTTC. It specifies CSDRPGLNIQYF.

CDR3 in DNA: TGTGCCAGCAGCGAGACCCTAACGGGGGGGCGGTATGAGCAGTTCTTC. Translation gives CASSETLTGGRYEQFF. The V and J genes are TRBV9 and TRBJ2-1; 8 positions match TRBD2. In germline, CDR1 is SGDLS, CDR2 YYNGEE. This CDR3 contains 16 residues. With 3 bases clipped from V and 8 bases from J, the junction kept 13 bases outside the gene matches.

The CDR3 is CSAHGWTGGASEQYF. In DNA, the CDR3 is TGCAGCGCCCACGGGTGGACAGGGGGGGCGAGTGAGCAGTACTTC. J is TRBJ2-7 and V is TRBV29-1, with 10 nucleotides matching TRBD1. CDR1 is SQVTM and CDR2 is ANQGSEA in the germline V gene. This CDR3 has 15 amino acids. Trimming at V came to 7 bases and at J to 7 bases, leaving 16 bases not matched to a gene.

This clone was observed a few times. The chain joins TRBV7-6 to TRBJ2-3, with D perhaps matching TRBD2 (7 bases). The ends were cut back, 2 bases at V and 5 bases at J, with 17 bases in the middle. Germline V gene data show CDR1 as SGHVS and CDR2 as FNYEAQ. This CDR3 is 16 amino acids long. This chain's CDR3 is CASSLMGGGQGDTQYF. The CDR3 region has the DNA TGTGCCAGCAGCTTAATGGGGGGGGGCCAGGGAGATACGCAGTATTTT.

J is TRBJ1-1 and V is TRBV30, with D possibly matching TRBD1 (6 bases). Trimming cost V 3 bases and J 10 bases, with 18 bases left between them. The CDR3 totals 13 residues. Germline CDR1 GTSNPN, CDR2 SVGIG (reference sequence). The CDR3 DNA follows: TGTGCCTGGAGCAATTTGGGGGGCCCCGCAGCTTTCTTT. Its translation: CAWSNLGGPAAFF.